These 9 T cell receptor beta chains share one sample of origin, sequenced in a study of cytomegalovirus exposure and HLA in healthy donors. The study ran its PCR with 60 Vbeta and 13 Jbeta primers. Produced via immunoSEQ multiplex PCR; TCRdb's table is partial and in-frame only. Among 150,000 to 200,000 clones listed, over 75% were seen once. Sequencing was performed on PBMCs. The receptors were gathered from a girl in the first two years of life in good health and CMV-seronegative.

The rearrangement uses TRBV14 and TRBJ2-4, with D possibly being TRBD2 (5 bases). Per the germline V gene, CDR1 is SGHDN and CDR2 is FVKESK. Trimming removed 1 base at V and 5 bases at J, with 9 bases between. CDR3 length equals 14 residues. The CDR3 loop reads CASSQVSSQNIQYF. CDR3 coding DNA: TGTGCCAGCAGCCAAGTATCTAGCCAAAACATTCAGTACTTC.

This chain connects TRBV2 to TRBJ1-1; no reliable D call. V dropped 8 bases and J dropped 0 bases, with 10 bases sitting between them. CDR1 is SNHLY, CDR2 FYNNEI, per germline. The CDR3 runs 13 residues. The CDR3 coding sequence is TGTGCCAGCCGCGTTCTGCTGAACACTGAAGCTTTCTTT. Residues: CASRVLLNTEAFF.

V usage is TRBV2 and J usage is TRBJ1-2, with 8 nucleotides matching TRBD1. This CDR3 is built from 13 residues. J was trimmed by 6 bases and V by 7 bases; bases with no gene match: 7. The germline V gene encodes CDR1 SNHLY and CDR2 FYNNEI. The CDR3 sequence: CASTGDRTDGYTF. CDR3 nucleotide sequence: TGTGCCAGCACGGGGGACAGGACGGATGGCTACACCTTC.

This sequence joins TRBV6-5 and TRBJ2-5, with D hard to call. Germline-derived CDR1 and CDR2 are MNHEY and SVGAGI. The length of the CDR3 is 13 residues. V shed 5 bases and J shed 5 bases, with 12 bases lying between them. In nucleotides, the CDR3 is TGTGCCAGCAGTGATGTCGATCGGGAGACCCAGTACTTC. Protein sequence: CASSDVDRETQYF.

The gene calls are TRBV29-1 and TRBJ1-1, with 7 bases fitting TRBD1. The V gene's germline CDR1 is SQVTM and CDR2 ANQGSEA. The V and J ends lost 0 bases and 1 base, in that order; junction bases with no gene match: 2. CDR3 length: 14 amino acids. The CDR3 DNA reads TGCAGCGTTGAAGATGACAGGGAGAACACTGAAGCTTTCTTT. Its protein is CSVEDDRENTEAFF.

J is TRBJ2-7 and V is TRBV5-4; 9 bases match TRBD1. V lost 1 base to trimming and J lost 1 base; unmatched junction nucleotides: 3. Germline CDR1 reads SGHNT; CDR2 reads YYREEE (reference sequence). The CDR3 runs 15 residues. The CDR3 sequence is CASSLRDRASYEQYF. CDR3 DNA sequence: TGTGCCAGCAGCTTGAGGGACAGGGCTTCCTACGAGCAGTACTTC.

The CDR3 loop is CASSQVDRDTYEQYF. The CDR3 DNA follows: TGCGCCAGCAGCCAAGTAGACAGGGATACCTACGAGCAGTACTTC. The V gene is TRBV4-1, the J gene TRBJ2-7, with TRBD1 matching 7 bases. J gave up 2 bases and V 1 base, and 5 bases lay outside the gene matches. Germline V gene sequence: CDR1 MGHRA, CDR2 YSYEKL. This CDR3 has 15 residues.

This clone was detected only a few times. The V and J genes are TRBV5-4 and TRBJ2-7; 10 positions match TRBD2. Germline assignment: CDR1 SGHNT and CDR2 YYREEE (reference sequence). V gave up 4 bases and J gave up 3 bases; unmatched junction bases: 1. This CDR3 is built from 13 residues. The CDR3 nucleotides are TGTGCCAGCAGCCCTAGCGGGAGCTACGAGCAGTACTTC. It is translated as CASSPSGSYEQYF.

V usage is TRBV7-9 and J usage is TRBJ2-7, with D uncertain. CDR1 and CDR2 (germline): SEHNR, FQNEAQ (reference sequence). V was clipped by 4 bases and J by 1 base, with 5 bases between them. This CDR3 has 12 residues. CDR3 nucleotides: TGTGCCAGCAGCTCCCTTTCCTACGAGCAGTACTTC. Protein: CASSSLSYEQYF.